The subject of this entry is one T cell receptor (beta chain). Its binding antigen is unknown. No much larger clone exists at a distance of one base, and base qualities are not known. The sample originates from a study of blood T cells in healthy people across ages (dated by TCRdb to 2014 to 2015). Turning to the overall study: In model experiments, roughly one uniquely barcoded TCR beta cDNA molecule per two T cells was captured by template switching. The study measured age-related changes in TCR beta repertoire diversity using deep sequencing normalized with unique cDNA molecular identifiers. The donors were split into four age groups: young (average about 15 years), middle-aged (roughly 40), aged (roughly 60) and long-lived (approximately 80). For two donors (one aged 18 to 30 and one aged 80 or older), the study analyzed two additional independent replicas of 1 million unique cDNA reads from the same blood draw.

From the germline V gene (reference sequence), CDR1 is DFQATT and CDR2 is SNEGSKA. The CDR3 spans 14 residues, from the cysteine through the phenylalanine. CDR3 DNA is the only sequence kept; it has 42 bases, read in frame from the first base. The trim is 0 bases for V and 0 bases for J, with a gap of 8 bases between the germline ends. Donors were approximately 42 systemically healthy Caucasian individuals from Russia aged roughly 6 to 100 years. Each donor gave roughly 9.5 milliliters of peripheral blood, collected into EDTA-treated Vacutainer tubes. Ficoll-Paque density-gradient centrifugation was used to isolate PBMCs, with at least 6 million obtained per sample. Total RNA, at least 6 micrograms per sample, was extracted from PBMCs with Trizol reagent. Naive CD45RAhigh/CD27high T cell percentages were measured by flow cytometry on a PBMC aliquot from every donor. The library relied on 5' RACE. TCRdb records Illumina HiSeq 2500 as the sequencer. A second PCR of about 6 to 12 cycles was run with a J-beta primer mix and a sample-barcoded 5' primer. A unique molecular identifier was introduced onto each TCR beta cDNA molecule by a template-switch 5' adaptor carrying 12 random nucleotides. Each sample yielded at least 2.5 million CDR3-containing paired-end reads. First-strand cDNA synthesis was performed from all RNA using the Mint cDNA synthesis kit, with priming by a TRBC-specific oligonucleotide. After uracil-DNA glycosylase treatment, a first 18-cycle PCR used universal primers M1SS and BC2_uni_R on all cDNA. The authors processed their data as follows. Normalization of each sample was performed by random selection of 1 million high-quality reads, each carrying a distinct molecular identifier. Reads sharing molecular identifiers were discarded rather than binned into consensus sequences. MiTCR, run with a Q25 quality threshold and the strictest error-elimination algorithm, handled CDR3 identification, clonotype clustering and error correction. A nonparametric unseen species model with Euler transformation was used to estimate a lower bound on total TCR beta diversity. TCRdb ran its own pipeline on the public reads, namely fastp trimming at Q25 and MiXCR clone calling, and kept in-frame beta chains. Here each entry gathers all rows of one CDR3 protein and keeps the most common genes and DNA. For this entry, the V and J calls and clone size follow TCRdb and not the study's own pipeline. This sample holds around 1,000,000 distinct CDR3 sequences; roughly 24% were observed only once. The top ten clones comprise 0.65% to 0.95% of the sample.

Paper-wide results and their limitations: Observed TCR beta diversity correlated strongly with the percentage of naive T cells measured by flow cytometry. Observed TCR beta diversity per million T cells fell roughly linearly with age, and a significant reduction was already apparent by age approximately 40. Estimates of total diversity based on one million sequenced T cells were regarded as lower bounds and as underestimates. Compared with the aged group, the long-lived group had more naive CD4+ T cells, fewer expanded clones and increased TCR diversity, suggesting age selection. Since profiling was done on bulk unsorted PBMCs, naive and antigen-experienced compartments could not be conclusively compared. Because donor CMV infection status was unknown, age-related changes in expanded clonotypes were potentially confounded.

These same data were also listed under a study on T cells of mothers and their children. That second publication adds: Nine systemically healthy Caucasian individuals served as donors, namely three mothers together with their six children. cDNA synthesis used all of the extracted RNA, with approximately 1.4 ug of RNA in each 15 ul reaction. In the second PCR, sample barcodes and 2-4 random nucleotides were introduced via the M1S primer. Over 8 million TCR beta CDR3 reads were obtained for each mother, and 3 million to 3.5 million reads were obtained for each child. Thymic selection similarly shapes TCR recombination output in related and unrelated pairs, with minor effect from inherited differences. Normalized repertoire overlap in related mother-child pairs was always slightly higher than in unrelated mother-child pairs, but the difference was never significant. No persistent microchimeric T cell clones were found, with a detection sensitivity of 80 to 100 clones per million clonotypes. Deep NGS was used in the study to compare the TCR beta repertoires of mothers and children and to look for features that separate related mother-child pairs from unrelated individuals. On average, the children were roughly 12 +/- 4 years old, while the mothers were about 37 +/- 4 years old. After adapter ligation was performed with NEBNext reagents, the libraries were sequenced on an Illumina HiSeq 2000 with 100+100 nt paired-end reads. To prevent cross-contamination, the mother and child libraries were prepared one month apart and sequenced in separate runs. For each donor, between roughly 500,000 and 2,200,000 distinct TCR beta clonotypes were identified. Naive TCR beta clonotypes were estimated from low-frequency clonotypes matched to each donor's FACS-determined naive share, without sorting.

The clonotype was recovered from a girl between 2 and 10 years old in good health. Recombination connected TRBV20-1 to TRBJ2-5; no confident D gene assignment can be made. The sequenced sample was blood. The base sequence is TGCAGTGCTAGAGATAGGCTGTACCAAGAGACCCAGTACTTC. The encoded protein is CSARDRLYQETQYF.